This TCR beta chain was obtained from a study of OX40 agonist ivuxolimab in advanced cancers. Study-wide background: Every 2 weeks, patients got intravenous ivuxolimab at one of six dose levels (0.01-10 mg/kg). Patients receiving dose escalation had hepatocellular carcinoma, melanoma, renal cell or head and neck cancer. Of mixed ages from roughly 23 to 85 and averaging around 60 years, the group was 65% to 85% male.

Assay used: immunoSEQ multiplex PCR; TCRdb lists only in-frame clones, some missing. The data hold some 42,000 clones, with over 80% observed a single time. The CDR3 length is 16 residues. Germline CDR1 SGHDN, CDR2 FVKESK. V lost 2 bases, J lost 3 bases, and 6 bases stayed unmatched. Peripheral blood came from all dose cohorts at three timepoints. The source was CD4+ or CD8+ T cells sorted from blood, collected in a trial of the OX40 agonist ivuxolimab. This TCR came from an adult with an advanced solid tumor such as melanoma, head and neck, liver or kidney cancer. The gene calls are TRBV14 and TRBJ1-4; 7 bases match TRBD1. Here the CDR3 reads CASSQTRGTANEKLFF. As DNA, the CDR3 is TGTGCCAGCAGCCAAACCAGGGGGACGGCTAATGAAAAACTGTTTTTT.